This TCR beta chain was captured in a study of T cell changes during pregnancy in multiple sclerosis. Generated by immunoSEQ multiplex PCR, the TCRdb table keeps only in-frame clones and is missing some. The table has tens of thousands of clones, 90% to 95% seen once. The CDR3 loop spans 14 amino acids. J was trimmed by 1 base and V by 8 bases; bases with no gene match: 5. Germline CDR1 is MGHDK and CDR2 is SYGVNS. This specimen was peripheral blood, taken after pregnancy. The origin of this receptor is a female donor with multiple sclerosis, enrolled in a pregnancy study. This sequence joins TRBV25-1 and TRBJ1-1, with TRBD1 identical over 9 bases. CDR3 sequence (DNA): TGTGCCAGCTCCGGGACAGGGAGGAACACTGAAGCTTTCTTT. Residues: CASSGTGRNTEAFF.